Following are 23 T cell receptor beta chains from one sample sequenced in a study of blood T cells in healthy people across ages. A J-beta primer mix and a sample-barcoded 5' primer were used in a second PCR of roughly 6 to 11 cycles. MiXCR, run by TCRdb on the 5' RACE reads, gives a single entry per CDR3 protein. The profile shows about 1 million distinct CDR3 sequences, more than 40% of them singletons. The specimen sequenced was blood. Receptors originate from an older woman in good health.

The chain links TRBV5-1 to TRBJ2-1, with D perhaps TRBD2 (7 bases). V lost 6 bases to trimming and J lost 4 bases, with 26 bases between them. Germline loops: CDR1 SGHRS, CDR2 YFSETQ. The CDR3 has 18 amino acids. The CDR3 here is CASNPFGGQIARYNEQFF. The CDR3 coding sequence is TGCGCCAGCAACCCGTTCGGGGGGCAGATTGCGAGGTACAATGAGCAGTTCTTC. The full variable domain, rest sourced from reference TRBV5-1 and TRBJ2-1, is KAGVTQTPRYLIKTRGQQVTLSCSPISGHRSVSWYQQTPGQGLQFLFEYFSETQRNKGNFPGRFSGRQFSNSRSEMNVSTLELGDSALYLCASNPFGGQIARYNEQFFGPGTRLTVL.

The chain carries TRBV5-6 and TRBJ2-7; TRBD1 agrees at 7 bases. The V gene's germline CDR1 is SGHDT and CDR2 YYEEEE. V trimming: 3 bases; J trimming: 6 bases; junction bases outside the gene matches: 12. This CDR3 comprises 15 residues. CDR3 sequence: CASSWETGPPREQYF. In DNA form, the CDR3 reads TGTGCCAGCAGCTGGGAGACAGGGCCACCTCGCGAGCAGTACTTC.

The rearrangement joins TRBV13 to TRBJ2-1; D is unresolved. The CDR3 totals 16 residues. Trimming took 4 bases from V and 6 from J, leaving 19 bases between them. The germline V gene has CDR1 PRHDT and CDR2 FYEKMQ (reference sequence). The chain's CDR3 is CASSSPGPPIGNEQFF. DNA of the CDR3: TGTGCCAGCAGCTCCCCTGGACCCCCAATCGGCAATGAGCAGTTCTTC.

The chain recombines TRBV6-5 with TRBJ1-2; tentatively, D is TRBD1 (5 bases). The CDR3 covers 14 residues. CDR1 and CDR2 (germline): MNHEY, SVGAGI. V lost 6 bases and J 8 bases, leaving 19 bases between the germline ends. The CDR3 DNA sequence: TGTGCCAGCAGAAATAATCCGGGGCCGGGGGGCTACACCTTC. Amino acids: CASRNNPGPGGYTF.

This sequence joins TRBV4-2 and TRBJ2-1, with 10 nucleotides matching TRBD2. The CDR3 is 16 residues long. Germline lookup yields CDR1 LGHNA and CDR2 YNFKEQ. V lost 1 base and J lost 8; bases outside the gene matches: 8. In nucleotides, the CDR3 is TGTGCCAGCAGCCAAGGAGGAGCGGGGGGGCGAGATGAGCAGTTCTTC. Protein product: CASSQGGAGGRDEQFF.

This clonotype has a single count. The V call is TRBV24-1, the J call TRBJ2-1; TRBD1 agrees at 11 bases. Germline values: CDR1 KGHDR, CDR2 SFDVKD. V lost 5 bases to trimming and J lost 9 bases; unmatched junction nucleotides: 8. The CDR3 is 15 amino acids. CDR3 DNA: TGTGCCACCAGTGGAACGGACAGGGGGCTGGGTGAGCAGTTCTTC. Translated: CATSGTDRGLGEQFF.

V and J are TRBV20-1 and TRBJ2-7; 12 positions agree with TRBD2. CDR3 length equals 15 residues. CDR1 DFQATT and CDR2 SNEGSKA come from the germline V gene (reference sequence). J was trimmed by 3 bases and V by 4 bases; bases with no gene match: 7. The CDR3 nucleotides are TGCAGTGCTAACCTACTAGCGGGAGGCCACTACGAGCAGTACTTC. This sequence encodes CSANLLAGGHYEQYF.

This clonotype was counted many times. The V gene is TRBV6-1, the J gene TRBJ1-1; 9 nucleotides agree with TRBD1. Unmatched junction bases numbered 5, after V lost 3 bases and J lost 0 bases. CDR1 is MNHNS and CDR2 is SASEGT in the germline V gene. The CDR3 runs 16 residues. CDR3 sequence (DNA): TGTGCCAGCAGTGAGAGGACAGGGGCCATGAACACTGAAGCTTTCTTT. Translating gives CASSERTGAMNTEAFF.

The chain couples TRBV6-1 to TRBJ2-1; 14 bases are shared with TRBD2. Germline assignment: CDR1 MNHNS and CDR2 SASEGT. Trimming removed 5 bases from V and 6 bases from J; junction bases left unmatched: 24. CDR3 length: 22 residues. CDR3 amino acids: CASSLSQGRHGTSGSDGNEQFF. The CDR3 bases are TGTGCCAGCAGTCTAAGCCAGGGGCGTCATGGGACTAGCGGGAGTGATGGCAATGAGCAGTTCTTC.

The CDR3 coding sequence is TGTGCCAGCAAAGGGGGGGCGGGAACCTACAATGAGCAGTTCTTC. It specifies CASKGGAGTYNEQFF. V and J are TRBV28 and TRBJ2-1, with D perhaps TRBD2 (7 bases). The CDR3 is made up of 15 amino acids. In germline, CDR1 is MDHEN, CDR2 SYDVKM. The V and J ends lost 7 bases and 2 bases respectively, with 15 bases between them.

This chain connects TRBV5-1 to TRBJ2-5; D call uncertain. Per germline, CDR1 SGHRS and CDR2 YFSETQ. The CDR3 totals 13 residues. The V and J ends lost 4 bases and 11 bases respectively, with 18 bases between them. For the CDR3, the DNA is TGCGCCAGCAGCCTGAGACACTACAATGAGCAGTACTTC. Translation: CASSLRHYNEQYF.

This clonotype was counted a few times. J is TRBJ2-3 and V is TRBV15; 14 bases are a match to TRBD2. V trimming: 3 bases; J trimming: 6 bases; junction bases outside the gene matches: 8. The CDR3 consists of 17 residues. Germline assignment: CDR1 LNHNV and CDR2 YYDKDF (reference sequence). CDR3 DNA sequence: TGTGCCACCAGCAGCTTGGGGACTAGCGGGAGTGGTGATACGCAGTATTTT. This translates into CATSSLGTSGSGDTQYF.

This clonotype came up a few times. The rearrangement links TRBV12-3 or TRBV12-4 to TRBJ2-3, with a possible D match to TRBD2 (7 bases). Trimming stripped 4 bases from V and 4 bases from J, with 15 bases between. The CDR3 length is 15 residues. CDR3 nucleotide sequence: TGTGCCAGCAGTTCCCTAGCGGAGGGGGCAGATACGCAGTATTTT. This gives the protein CASSSLAEGADTQYF.

The genes are TRBV6-1 and TRBJ2-7, with TRBD1 identical over 9 bases. CDR1 is MNHNS, CDR2 SASEGT, per germline. The CDR3 runs 15 residues. The J segment lost 1 base and the V segment lost 8 bases, leaving 9 bases of the junction unmatched. CDR3 loop: CASLQPGQGSYEQYF. The DNA for the CDR3 is TGTGCCAGCCTTCAACCGGGACAGGGTTCCTACGAGCAGTACTTC.

This clonotype was detected only a few times. This chain connects TRBV9 to TRBJ1-4, with 9 bases identical to TRBD1. The germline gives CDR1 SGDLS, CDR2 YYNGEE. V shed 2 bases, J shed 5 bases, and the junction held 10 bases outside the gene matches. The CDR3 sequence is 17 residues long. The CDR3 DNA is TGTGCCAGCAGCGTCGCCTCCGGGACAGGGATGAATGAAAAACTGTTTTTT. Translating it yields CASSVASGTGMNEKLFF.

The rearrangement uses TRBV20-1 and TRBJ2-1; TRBD2 aligns across 9 bases. The junction had 9 bases not matched to a gene; V was cut back by 6 bases and J by 9 bases. The CDR3 spans 13 residues. CDR1 DFQATT and CDR2 SNEGSKA come from the germline V gene (reference sequence). The CDR3 is CSAPGLAFLEQFF. The CDR3 DNA follows: TGCAGTGCCCCGGGACTAGCATTCCTTGAGCAGTTCTTC.

The rearrangement uses TRBV20-1 and TRBJ1-4; D gene ambiguous. V shed 7 bases and J shed 7 bases, with 10 bases lying between them. The CDR3 has 11 residues. Germline lookup yields CDR1 DFQATT and CDR2 SNEGSKA (reference sequence). In DNA, the CDR3 is TGCAGTGTATTGGGTGGTGAAAAACTGTTTTTT. Protein sequence: CSVLGGEKLFF.

This clonotype came up a few times. The chain is built from TRBV11-2 and TRBJ2-4; 7 nucleotides line up with TRBD2. V gave up 6 bases and J gave up 0 bases; unmatched junction bases: 5. Germline CDR1 is SGHAT and CDR2 is FQNNGV. The CDR3 spans 15 residues. The CDR3 here is CASRPSGIAKNIQYF. The CDR3 coding sequence is TGTGCCAGCAGGCCTAGCGGAATAGCCAAAAACATTCAGTACTTC.

This rearrangement joins TRBV11-2 to TRBJ2-5, with 9 bases aligning to TRBD2. The CDR3 runs 16 residues. V lost 2 bases and J lost 11; bases outside the gene matches: 15. Germline-derived CDR1 and CDR2 are SGHAT and FQNNGV. The CDR3 nucleotides read TGTGCCAGCAGCTTAATGACTAGCGGAGACTACAATGAGCAGTACTTC. Protein: CASSLMTSGDYNEQYF.

The chain joins TRBV14 to TRBJ1-4; a possible D gene is TRBD1 (5 bases). The V gene lost 5 bases and the J gene lost 6 bases, with 13 bases spanning the gap. The CDR3 spans 14 residues. From germline, CDR1 is SGHDN and CDR2 FVKESK. CDR3 region: CASSSDSNDEKLFF. The DNA for the CDR3 is TGTGCCAGCAGCTCCGACAGTAATGATGAAAAACTGTTTTTT. The full variable domain, with the rest looked up from reference TRBV14 and TRBJ1-4, is EAGVTQFPSHSVIEKGQTVTLRCDPISGHDNLYWYRRVMGKEIKFLLHFVKESKQDESGMPNNRFLAERTGGTYSTLKVQPAELEDSGVYFCASSSDSNDEKLFFGSGTQLSVL.

This chain links TRBV10-2 with TRBJ1-1; no clear D. The germline V and J ends were trimmed by 3 bases and 4 bases, with 6 bases remaining between them. Germline-derived CDR1 and CDR2 are WSHSY and SAAADI. This CDR3 has 12 amino acids. The CDR3 loop reads CASSESSTEAFF. The CDR3 DNA reads TGCGCCAGCAGTGAATCCTCCACTGAAGCTTTCTTT.

This CDR3 reads CSAREGLAGAYNEQFF. CDR3 DNA: TGCAGTGCTAGAGAGGGACTAGCGGGAGCCTACAATGAGCAGTTCTTC. This chain uses TRBV20-1 with TRBJ2-1, with 14 nucleotides matching TRBD2. The CDR3 is 16 residues long. Germline V CDR1 and CDR2: DFQATT, SNEGSKA (reference sequence). With 0 bases clipped from V and 2 bases from J, the junction kept 0 bases outside the gene matches.

This chain connects TRBV5-1 to TRBJ2-5, with TRBD1 as a possible D gene (5 bases). Between the trimmed V and J ends, which lost 2 bases and 2 bases, there was a span of 7 bases. The CDR3 sequence is 13 residues long. CDR1 SGHRS and CDR2 YFSETQ come from the germline V gene. CDR3 sequence: CASSFRTQETQYF. CDR3 in DNA: TGCGCCAGCAGCTTCCGGACACAAGAGACCCAGTACTTC.